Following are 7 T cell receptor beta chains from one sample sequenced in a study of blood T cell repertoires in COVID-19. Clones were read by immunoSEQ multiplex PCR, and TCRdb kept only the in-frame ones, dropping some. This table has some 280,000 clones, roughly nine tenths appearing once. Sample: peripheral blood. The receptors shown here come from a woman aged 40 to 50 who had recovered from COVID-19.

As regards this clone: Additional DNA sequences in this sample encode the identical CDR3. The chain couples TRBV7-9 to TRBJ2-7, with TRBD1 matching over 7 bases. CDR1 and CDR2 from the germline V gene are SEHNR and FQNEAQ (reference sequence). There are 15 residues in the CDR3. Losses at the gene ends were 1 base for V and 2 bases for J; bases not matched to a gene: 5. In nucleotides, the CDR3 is TGTGCCAGCAGCTTAGGGGCAGGGGGTCCCTACGAGCAGTACTTC. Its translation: CASSLGAGGPYEQYF.

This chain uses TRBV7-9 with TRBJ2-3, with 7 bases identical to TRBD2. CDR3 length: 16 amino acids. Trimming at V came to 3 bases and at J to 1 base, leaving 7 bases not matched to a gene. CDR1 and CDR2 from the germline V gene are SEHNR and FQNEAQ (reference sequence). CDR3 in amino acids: CASSLSREGRTDTQYF. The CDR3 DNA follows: TGTGCCAGCAGCTTGTCGAGGGAGGGACGCACAGATACGCAGTATTTT. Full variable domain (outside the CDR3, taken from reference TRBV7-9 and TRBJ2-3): DTGVSQNPRHKITKRGQNVTFRCDPISEHNRLYWYRQTLGQGPEFLTYFQNEAQLEKSRLLSDRFSAERPKGSFSTLEIQRTEQGDSAMYLCASSLSREGRTDTQYFGPGTRLTVL.

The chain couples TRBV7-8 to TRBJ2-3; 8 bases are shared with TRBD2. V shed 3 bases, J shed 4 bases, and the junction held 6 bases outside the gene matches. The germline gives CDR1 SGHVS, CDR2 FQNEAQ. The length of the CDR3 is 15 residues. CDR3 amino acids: CASSFREGGPDTQYF. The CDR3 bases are TGTGCCAGCAGCTTCCGGGAGGGGGGTCCAGATACGCAGTATTTT.

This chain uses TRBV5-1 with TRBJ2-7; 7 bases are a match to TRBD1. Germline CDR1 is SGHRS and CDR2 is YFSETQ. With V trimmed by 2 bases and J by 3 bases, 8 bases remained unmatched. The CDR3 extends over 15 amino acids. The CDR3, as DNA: TGCGCCAGCAGCTTTACCAGGGGGTATGACTACGAGCAGTACTTC. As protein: CASSFTRGYDYEQYF.

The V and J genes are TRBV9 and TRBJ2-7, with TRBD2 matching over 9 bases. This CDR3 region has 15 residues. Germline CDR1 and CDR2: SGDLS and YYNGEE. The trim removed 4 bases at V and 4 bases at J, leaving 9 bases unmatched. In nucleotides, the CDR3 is TGTGCCAGCAGCCCCCGACTAGCGGAACAATACGAGCAGTACTTC. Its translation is CASSPRLAEQYEQYF.

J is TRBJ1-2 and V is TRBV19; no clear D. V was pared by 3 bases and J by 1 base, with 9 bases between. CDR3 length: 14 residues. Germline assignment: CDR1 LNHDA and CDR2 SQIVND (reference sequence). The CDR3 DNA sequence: TGTGCCAGTAGTATTAGTCCGATTAACTATGGCTACACCTTC. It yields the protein CASSISPINYGYTF.

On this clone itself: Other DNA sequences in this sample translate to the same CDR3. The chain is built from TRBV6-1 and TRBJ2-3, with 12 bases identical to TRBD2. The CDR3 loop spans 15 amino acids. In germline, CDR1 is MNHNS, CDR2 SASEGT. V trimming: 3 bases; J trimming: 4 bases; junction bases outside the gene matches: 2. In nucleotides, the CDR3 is TGTGCCAGCAGTGAGCTAGCGGGAGGGCCAGATACGCAGTATTTT. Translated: CASSELAGGPDTQYF.